This T cell receptor (beta chain) derives from a study of shared clonotypes between healthy human individuals. Study-wide background: Each donor contributed plates that comprised three CD4 naive, three CD4 memory, two CD8 naive and one CD8 memory.

Germline CDR1 and CDR2: LNHDA and SQIVND (reference sequence). Trimming left V 6 bases short and J 3 bases short, with 9 bases between. This CDR3 has 13 residues. It was into CD45RA+ naive and CD45RA-negative memory subsets that the CD4+ cells were split. Assay execution proceeded at the deep level. The table came from immunoSEQ multiplex PCR; TCRdb's copy has only in-frame clones and leaves some out. The sample records about 1.5 million clones, roughly 95% being singletons. This TCR came from a man aged 30 to 45 in good health. V and J are TRBV19 and TRBJ1-5; D not certain. The specimen sequenced was naive CD4+ T cells sorted from blood. The subset is: CD45RA+ positively selected. The CDR3 DNA is TGTGCCAGTAGACCATTGACCAATCAGCCCCAGCATTTT. Its translation: CASRPLTNQPQHF.